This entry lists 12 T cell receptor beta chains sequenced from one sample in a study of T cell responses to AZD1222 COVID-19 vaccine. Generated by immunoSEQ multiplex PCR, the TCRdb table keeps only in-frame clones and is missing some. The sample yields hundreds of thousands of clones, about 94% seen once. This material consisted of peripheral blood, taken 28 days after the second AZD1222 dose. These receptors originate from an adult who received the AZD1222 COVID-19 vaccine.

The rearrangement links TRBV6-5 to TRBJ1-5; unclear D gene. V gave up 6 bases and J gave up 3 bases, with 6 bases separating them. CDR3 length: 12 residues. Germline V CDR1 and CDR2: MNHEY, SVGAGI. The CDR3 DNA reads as TGTGCCAGCAGAGGGAACAATCAGCCCCAGCATTTT. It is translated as CASRGNNQPQHF.

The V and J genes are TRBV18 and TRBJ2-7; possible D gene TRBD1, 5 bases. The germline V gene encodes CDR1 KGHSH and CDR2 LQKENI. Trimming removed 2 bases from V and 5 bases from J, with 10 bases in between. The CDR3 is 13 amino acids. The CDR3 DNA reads TGTGCCAGCTCACCAGGCCAGGGTCACGAGCAGTACTTC. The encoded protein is CASSPGQGHEQYF.

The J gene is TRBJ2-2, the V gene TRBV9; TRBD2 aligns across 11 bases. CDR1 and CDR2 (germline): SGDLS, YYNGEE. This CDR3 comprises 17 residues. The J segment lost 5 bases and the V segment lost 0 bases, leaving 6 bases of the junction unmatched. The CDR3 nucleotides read TGTGCCAGCAGCGTAGCACTAGCGGGGGCCGTGACCGGGGAGCTGTTTTTT. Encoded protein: CASSVALAGAVTGELFF. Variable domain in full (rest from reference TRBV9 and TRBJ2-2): DSGVTQTPKHLITATGQRVTLRCSPRSGDLSVYWYQQSLDQGLQFLIQYYNGEERAKGNILERFSAQQFPDLHSELNLSSLELGDSALYFCASSVALAGAVTGELFFGEGSRLTVL.

The CDR3 DNA reads as TGCGCCAGCAGCTCCTTACCGACAGGGAAAGAAAAACTGTTTTTT. Its translation is CASSSLPTGKEKLFF. The chain is built from TRBV5-1 and TRBJ1-4, with TRBD1 matching 7 bases. This CDR3 region has 15 residues. In germline, CDR1 is SGHRS, CDR2 YFSETQ. Trimming took 3 bases from V and 8 from J; bases not matched to a gene: 10.

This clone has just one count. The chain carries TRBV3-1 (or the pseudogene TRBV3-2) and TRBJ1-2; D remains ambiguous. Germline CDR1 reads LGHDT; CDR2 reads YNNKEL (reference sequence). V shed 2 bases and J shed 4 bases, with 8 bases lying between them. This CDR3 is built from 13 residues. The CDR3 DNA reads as TGTGCCAGCAGCCAACAGGCGGGCTATGGCTACACCTTC. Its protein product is CASSQQAGYGYTF.

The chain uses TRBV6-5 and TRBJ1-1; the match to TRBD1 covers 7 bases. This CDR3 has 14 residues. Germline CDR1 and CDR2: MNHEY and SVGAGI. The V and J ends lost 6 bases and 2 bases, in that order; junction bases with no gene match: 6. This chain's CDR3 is CASRLGQFNTEAFF. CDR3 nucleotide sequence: TGTGCCAGCAGACTGGGACAGTTTAACACTGAAGCTTTCTTT.

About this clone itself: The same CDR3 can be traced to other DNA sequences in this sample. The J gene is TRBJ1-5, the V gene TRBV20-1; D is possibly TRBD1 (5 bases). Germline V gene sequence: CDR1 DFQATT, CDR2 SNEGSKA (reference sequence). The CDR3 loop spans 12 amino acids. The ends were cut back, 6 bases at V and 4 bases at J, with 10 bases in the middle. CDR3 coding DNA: TGCAGTGCAAGTGGGGGGAATCAGCCCCAGCATTTT. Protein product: CSASGGNQPQHF.

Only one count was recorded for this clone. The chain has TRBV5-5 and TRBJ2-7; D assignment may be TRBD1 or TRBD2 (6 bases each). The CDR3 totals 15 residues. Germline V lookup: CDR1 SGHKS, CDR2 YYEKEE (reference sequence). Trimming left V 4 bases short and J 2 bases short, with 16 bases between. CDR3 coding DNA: TGTGCCAGCAGCCCCGATAGGGGGGAAACCTACGAGCAGTACTTC. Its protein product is CASSPDRGETYEQYF.

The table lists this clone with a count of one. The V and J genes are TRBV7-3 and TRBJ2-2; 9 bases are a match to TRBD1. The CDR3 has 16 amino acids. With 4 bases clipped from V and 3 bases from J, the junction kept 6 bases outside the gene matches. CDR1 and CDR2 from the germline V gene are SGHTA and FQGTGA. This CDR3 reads CASSSGTGRDTGELFF. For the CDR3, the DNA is TGTGCCAGCAGCTCAGGGACAGGGCGGGACACCGGGGAGCTGTTTTTT.

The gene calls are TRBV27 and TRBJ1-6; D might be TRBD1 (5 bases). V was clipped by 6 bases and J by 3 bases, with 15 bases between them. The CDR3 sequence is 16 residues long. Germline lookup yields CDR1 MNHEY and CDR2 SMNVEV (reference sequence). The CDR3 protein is CASRVLGRDYNSPLHF. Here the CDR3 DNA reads TGTGCCAGCAGGGTTCTGGGACGGGACTATAATTCACCCCTCCACTTT.

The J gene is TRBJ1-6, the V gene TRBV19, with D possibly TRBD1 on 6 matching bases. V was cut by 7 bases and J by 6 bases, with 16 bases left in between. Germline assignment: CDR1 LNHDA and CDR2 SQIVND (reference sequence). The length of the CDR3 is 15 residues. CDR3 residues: CASNGQWGSNSPLHF. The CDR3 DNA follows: TGTGCCAGTAATGGACAGTGGGGCAGTAATTCACCCCTCCACTTT. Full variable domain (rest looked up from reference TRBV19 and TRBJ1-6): DGGITQSPKYLFRKEGQNVTLSCEQNLNHDAMYWYRQDPGQGLRLIYYSQIVNDFQKGDIAEGYSVSREKKESFPLTVTSAQKNPTAFYLCASNGQWGSNSPLHFGNGTRLTVT.

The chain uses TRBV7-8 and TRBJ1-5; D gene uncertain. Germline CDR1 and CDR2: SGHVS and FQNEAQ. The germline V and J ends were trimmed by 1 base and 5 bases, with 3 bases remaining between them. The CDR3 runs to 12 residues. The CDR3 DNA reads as TGTGCCAGCAGCTTAGTTGATCAGCCCCAGCATTTT. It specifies CASSLVDQPQHF.